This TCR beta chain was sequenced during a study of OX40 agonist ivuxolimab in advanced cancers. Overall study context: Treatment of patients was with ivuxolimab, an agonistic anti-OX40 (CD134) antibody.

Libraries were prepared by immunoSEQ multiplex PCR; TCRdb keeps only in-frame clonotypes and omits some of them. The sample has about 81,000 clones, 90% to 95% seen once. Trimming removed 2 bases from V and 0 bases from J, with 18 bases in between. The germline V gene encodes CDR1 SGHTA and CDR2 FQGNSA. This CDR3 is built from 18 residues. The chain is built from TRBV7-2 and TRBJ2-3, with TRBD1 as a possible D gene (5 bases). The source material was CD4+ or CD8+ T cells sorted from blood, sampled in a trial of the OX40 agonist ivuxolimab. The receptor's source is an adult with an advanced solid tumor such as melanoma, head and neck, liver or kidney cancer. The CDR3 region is CASSLPQTALTSTDTQYF. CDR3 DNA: TGTGCCAGCAGCTTACCCCAGACAGCCTTAACTAGCACAGATACGCAGTATTTT. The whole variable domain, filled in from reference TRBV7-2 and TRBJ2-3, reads GAGVSQSPSNKVTEKGKDVELRCDPISGHTALYWYRQSLGQGLEFLIYFQGNSAPDKSGLPSDRFSAERTGGSVSTLTIQRTQQEDSAVYLCASSLPQTALTSTDTQYFGPGTRLTVL.